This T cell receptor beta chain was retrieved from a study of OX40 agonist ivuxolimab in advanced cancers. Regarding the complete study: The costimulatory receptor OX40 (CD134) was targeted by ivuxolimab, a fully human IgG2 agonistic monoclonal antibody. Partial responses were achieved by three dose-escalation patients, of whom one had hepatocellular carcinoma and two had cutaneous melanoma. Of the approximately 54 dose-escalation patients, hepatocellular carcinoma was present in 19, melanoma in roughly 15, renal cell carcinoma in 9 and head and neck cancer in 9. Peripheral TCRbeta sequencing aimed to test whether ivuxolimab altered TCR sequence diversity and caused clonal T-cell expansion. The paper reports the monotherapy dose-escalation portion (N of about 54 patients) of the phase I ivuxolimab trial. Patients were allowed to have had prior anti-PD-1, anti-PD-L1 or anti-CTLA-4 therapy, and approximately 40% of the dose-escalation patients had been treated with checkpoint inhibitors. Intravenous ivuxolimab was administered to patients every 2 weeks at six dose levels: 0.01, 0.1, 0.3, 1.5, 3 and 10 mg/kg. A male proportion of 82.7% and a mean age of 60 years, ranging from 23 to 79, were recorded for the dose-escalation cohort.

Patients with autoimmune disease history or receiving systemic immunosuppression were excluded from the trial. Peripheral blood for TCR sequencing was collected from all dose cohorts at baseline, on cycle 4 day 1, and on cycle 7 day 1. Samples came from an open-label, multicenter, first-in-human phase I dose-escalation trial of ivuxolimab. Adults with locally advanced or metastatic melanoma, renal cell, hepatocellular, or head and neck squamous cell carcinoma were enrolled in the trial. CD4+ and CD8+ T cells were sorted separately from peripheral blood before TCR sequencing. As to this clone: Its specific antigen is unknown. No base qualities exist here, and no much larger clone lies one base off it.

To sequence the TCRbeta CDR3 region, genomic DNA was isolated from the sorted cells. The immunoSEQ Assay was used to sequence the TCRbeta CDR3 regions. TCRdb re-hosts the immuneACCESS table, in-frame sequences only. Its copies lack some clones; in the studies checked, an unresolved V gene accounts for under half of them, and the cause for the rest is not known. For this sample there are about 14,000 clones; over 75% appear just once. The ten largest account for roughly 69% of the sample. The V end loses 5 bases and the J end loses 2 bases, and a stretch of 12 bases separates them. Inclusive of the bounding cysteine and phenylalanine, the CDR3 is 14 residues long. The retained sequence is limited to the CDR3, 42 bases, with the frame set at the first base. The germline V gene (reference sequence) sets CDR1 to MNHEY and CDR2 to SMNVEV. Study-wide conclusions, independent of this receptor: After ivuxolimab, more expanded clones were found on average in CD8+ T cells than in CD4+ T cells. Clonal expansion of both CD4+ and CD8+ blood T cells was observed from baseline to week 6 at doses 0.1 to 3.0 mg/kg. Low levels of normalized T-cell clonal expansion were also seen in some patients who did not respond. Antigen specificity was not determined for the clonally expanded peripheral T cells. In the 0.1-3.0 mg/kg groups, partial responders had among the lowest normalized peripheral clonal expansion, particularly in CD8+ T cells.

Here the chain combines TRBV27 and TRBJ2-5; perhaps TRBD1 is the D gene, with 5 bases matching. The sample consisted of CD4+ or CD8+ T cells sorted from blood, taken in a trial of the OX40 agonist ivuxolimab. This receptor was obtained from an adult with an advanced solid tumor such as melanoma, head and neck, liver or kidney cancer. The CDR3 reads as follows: CASSPWGPQETQYF. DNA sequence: TGTGCCAGCAGTCCATGGGGCCCTCAAGAGACCCAGTACTTC.